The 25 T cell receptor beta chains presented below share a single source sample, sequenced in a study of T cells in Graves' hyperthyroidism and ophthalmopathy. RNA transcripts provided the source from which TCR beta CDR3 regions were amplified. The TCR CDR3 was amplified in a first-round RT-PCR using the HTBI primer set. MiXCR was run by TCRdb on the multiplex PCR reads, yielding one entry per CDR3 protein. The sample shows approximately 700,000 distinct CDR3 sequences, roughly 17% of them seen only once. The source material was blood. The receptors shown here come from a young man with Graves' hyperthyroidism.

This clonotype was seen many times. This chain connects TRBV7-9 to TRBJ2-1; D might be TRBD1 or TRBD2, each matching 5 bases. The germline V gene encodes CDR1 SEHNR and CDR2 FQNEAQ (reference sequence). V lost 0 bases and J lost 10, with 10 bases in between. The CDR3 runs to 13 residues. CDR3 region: CASSLAMGREQFF. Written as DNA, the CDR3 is TGTGCCAGCAGCTTAGCGATGGGACGGGAGCAGTTCTTC.

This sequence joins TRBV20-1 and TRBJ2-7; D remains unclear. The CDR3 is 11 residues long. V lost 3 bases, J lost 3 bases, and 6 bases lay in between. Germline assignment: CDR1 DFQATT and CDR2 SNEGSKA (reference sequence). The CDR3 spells CSASWNYEQYF. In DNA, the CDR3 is TGCAGTGCTAGCTGGAACTACGAGCAGTACTTC.

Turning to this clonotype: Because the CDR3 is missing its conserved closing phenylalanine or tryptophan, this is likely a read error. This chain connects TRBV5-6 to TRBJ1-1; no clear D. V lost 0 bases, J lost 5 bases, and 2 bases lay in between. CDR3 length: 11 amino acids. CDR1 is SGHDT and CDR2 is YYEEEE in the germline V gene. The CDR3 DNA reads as TGTGCCAGCAGCTTGGGGACTGAAGCTTTCTCT. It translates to CASSLGTEAFS.

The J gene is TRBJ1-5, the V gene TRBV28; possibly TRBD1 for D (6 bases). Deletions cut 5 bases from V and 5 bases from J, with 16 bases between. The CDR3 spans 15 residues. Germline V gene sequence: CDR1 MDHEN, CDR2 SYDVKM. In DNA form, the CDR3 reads TGTGCCAGCAGTCCGACAGGAATACTCTATCAGCCCCAGCATTTT. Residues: CASSPTGILYQPQHF.

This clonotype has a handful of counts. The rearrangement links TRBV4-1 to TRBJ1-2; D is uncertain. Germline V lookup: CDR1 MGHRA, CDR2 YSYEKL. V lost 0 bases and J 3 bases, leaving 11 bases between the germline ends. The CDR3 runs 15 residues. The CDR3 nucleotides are TGCGCCAGCAGCCAAGACAGGTCGACGGACTATGGCTACACCTTC. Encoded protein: CASSQDRSTDYGYTF.

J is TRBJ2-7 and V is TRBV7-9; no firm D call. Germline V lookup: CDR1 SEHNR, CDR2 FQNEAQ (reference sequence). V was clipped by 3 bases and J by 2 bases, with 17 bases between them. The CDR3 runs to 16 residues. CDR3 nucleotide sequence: TGTGCCAGCAGCTTCGATGGATCGACCCGGCCCTACGAGCAGTACTTC. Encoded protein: CASSFDGSTRPYEQYF.

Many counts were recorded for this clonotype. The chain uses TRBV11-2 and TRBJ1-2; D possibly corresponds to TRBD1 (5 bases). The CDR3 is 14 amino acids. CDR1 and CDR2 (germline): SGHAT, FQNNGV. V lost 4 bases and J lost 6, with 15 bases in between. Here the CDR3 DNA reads TGTGCCAGCAGCTCCCTCAGGGAAACGGATGGCTACACCTTC. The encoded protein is CASSSLRETDGYTF.

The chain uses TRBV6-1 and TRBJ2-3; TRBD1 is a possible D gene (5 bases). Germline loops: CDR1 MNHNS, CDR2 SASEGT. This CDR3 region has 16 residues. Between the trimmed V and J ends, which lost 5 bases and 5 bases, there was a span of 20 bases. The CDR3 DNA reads TGTGCCAGCAGTCGTAGGCGGACAAATACGGTAGATACGCAGTATTTT. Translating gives CASSRRRTNTVDTQYF.

The CDR3 DNA follows: TGTGCCAGCAGTGGAGGTGGTATCCCGGGGGGCGAGCAGTACTTC. As protein: CASSGGGIPGGEQYF. The chain recombines TRBV6-1 with TRBJ2-7; 7 nucleotides match TRBD2. V shed 4 bases and J 6 bases; nucleotides not matched to a gene: 12. The CDR3 is made up of 15 amino acids. Germline V gives CDR1 MNHNS, CDR2 SASEGT.

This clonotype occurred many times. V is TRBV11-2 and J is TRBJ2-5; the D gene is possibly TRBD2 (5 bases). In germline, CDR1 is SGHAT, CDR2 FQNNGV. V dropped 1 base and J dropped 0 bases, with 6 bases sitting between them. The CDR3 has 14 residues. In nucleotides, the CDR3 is TGTGCCAGCAGCTTAGGAGGGTACCAAGAGACCCAGTACTTC. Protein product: CASSLGGYQETQYF.

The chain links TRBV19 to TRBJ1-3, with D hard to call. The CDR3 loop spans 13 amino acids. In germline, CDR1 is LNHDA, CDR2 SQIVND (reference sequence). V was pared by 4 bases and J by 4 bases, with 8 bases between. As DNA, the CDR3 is TGTGCCAGTAGTACGGGGAACGGAAACACCATATATTTT. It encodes CASSTGNGNTIYF.

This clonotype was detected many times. The CDR3 nucleotides are TGTGCCAGCAGGCCGACTAGCGGGAGCACAGATACGCAGTATTTT. This gives the protein CASRPTSGSTDTQYF. This rearrangement joins TRBV12-3 or TRBV12-4 to TRBJ2-3; 10 bases agree with TRBD2. The length of the CDR3 is 15 residues. J gave up 0 bases and V 6 bases, and 3 bases lay outside the gene matches.

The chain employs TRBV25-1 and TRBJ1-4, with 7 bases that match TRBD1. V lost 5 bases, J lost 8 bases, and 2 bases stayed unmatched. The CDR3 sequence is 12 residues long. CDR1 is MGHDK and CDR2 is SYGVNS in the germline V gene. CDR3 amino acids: CASSRDSEKLFF. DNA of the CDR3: TGTGCCAGCAGTCGGGACAGCGAAAAACTGTTTTTT.

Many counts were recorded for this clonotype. In DNA, the CDR3 is TGTGCCAGCAGTTTTGTCCCAGGCAATAACTATGGCTACACCTTC. It yields the protein CASSFVPGNNYGYTF. The chain is built from TRBV28 and TRBJ1-2; D is undetermined. The V end was cut by 3 bases, the J end by 1 base, with 12 bases between. CDR1 is MDHEN and CDR2 is SYDVKM in the germline V gene. This CDR3 is 15 amino acids long.

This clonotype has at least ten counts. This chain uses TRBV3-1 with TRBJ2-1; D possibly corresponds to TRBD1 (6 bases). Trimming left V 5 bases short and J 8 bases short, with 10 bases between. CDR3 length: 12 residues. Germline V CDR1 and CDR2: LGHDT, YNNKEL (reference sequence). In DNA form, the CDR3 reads TGTGCCAGCAGCGAAGGGGGTGATGAGCAGTTCTTC. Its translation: CASSEGGDEQFF.

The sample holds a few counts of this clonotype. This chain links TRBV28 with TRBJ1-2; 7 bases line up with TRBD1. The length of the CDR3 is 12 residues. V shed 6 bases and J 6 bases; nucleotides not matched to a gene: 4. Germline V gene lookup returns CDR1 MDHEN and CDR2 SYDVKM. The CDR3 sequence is CASRTGRDGYTF. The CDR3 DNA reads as TGTGCCAGCAGGACAGGGAGAGATGGCTACACCTTC.

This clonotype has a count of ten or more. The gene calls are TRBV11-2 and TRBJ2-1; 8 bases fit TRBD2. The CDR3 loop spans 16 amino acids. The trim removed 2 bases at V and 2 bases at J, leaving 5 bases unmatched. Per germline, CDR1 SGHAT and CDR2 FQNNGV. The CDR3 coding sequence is TGTGCCAGCAGCTTACTCGGCGGGAGGACCTACAATGAGCAGTTCTTC. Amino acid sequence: CASSLLGGRTYNEQFF. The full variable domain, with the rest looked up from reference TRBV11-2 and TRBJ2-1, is EAGVAQSPRYKIIEKRQSVAFWCNPISGHATLYWYQQILGQGPKLLIQFQNNGVVDDSQLPKDRFSAERLKGVDSTLKIQPAKLEDSAVYLCASSLLGGRTYNEQFFGPGTRLTVL.

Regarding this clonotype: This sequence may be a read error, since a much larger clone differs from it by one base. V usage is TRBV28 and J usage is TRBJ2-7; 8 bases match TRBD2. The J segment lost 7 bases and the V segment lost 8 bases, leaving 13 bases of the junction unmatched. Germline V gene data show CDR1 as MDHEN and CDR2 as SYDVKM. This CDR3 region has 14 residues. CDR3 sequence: CASRTGTRTNEQYF. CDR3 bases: TGTGCCAGCCGCACCGGGACTAGGACGAATGAGCAGTACTTC.

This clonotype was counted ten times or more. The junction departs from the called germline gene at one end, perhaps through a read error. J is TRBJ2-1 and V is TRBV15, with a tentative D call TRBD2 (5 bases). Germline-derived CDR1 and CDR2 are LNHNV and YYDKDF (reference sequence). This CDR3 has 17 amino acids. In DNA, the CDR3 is TGTGCCACCAGTAGAGAGGGCTCCTTACACTCCTACAATGAGCAGTTCTTC. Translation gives CATSREGSLHSYNEQFF.

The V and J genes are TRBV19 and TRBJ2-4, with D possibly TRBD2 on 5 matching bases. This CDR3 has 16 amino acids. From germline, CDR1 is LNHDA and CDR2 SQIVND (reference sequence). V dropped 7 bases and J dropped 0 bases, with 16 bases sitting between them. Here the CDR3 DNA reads TGTGCCAGTACCGAGGGTGACGTGATAGCCAAAAACATTCAGTACTTC. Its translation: CASTEGDVIAKNIQYF.

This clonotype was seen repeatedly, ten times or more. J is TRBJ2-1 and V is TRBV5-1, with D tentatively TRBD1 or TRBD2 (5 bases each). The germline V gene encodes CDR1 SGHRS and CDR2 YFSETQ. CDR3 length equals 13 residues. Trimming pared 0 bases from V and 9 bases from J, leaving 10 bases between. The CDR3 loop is CASSLEGTGEQFF. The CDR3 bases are TGCGCCAGCAGCTTGGAGGGGACGGGTGAGCAGTTCTTC.

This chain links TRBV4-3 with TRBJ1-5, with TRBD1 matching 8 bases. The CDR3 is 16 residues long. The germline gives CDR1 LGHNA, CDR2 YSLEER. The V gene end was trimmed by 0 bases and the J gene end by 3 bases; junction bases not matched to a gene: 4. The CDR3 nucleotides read TGCGCCAGCAGCCAAGATTGGACAGGGCCCAATCAGCCCCAGCATTTT. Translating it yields CASSQDWTGPNQPQHF.

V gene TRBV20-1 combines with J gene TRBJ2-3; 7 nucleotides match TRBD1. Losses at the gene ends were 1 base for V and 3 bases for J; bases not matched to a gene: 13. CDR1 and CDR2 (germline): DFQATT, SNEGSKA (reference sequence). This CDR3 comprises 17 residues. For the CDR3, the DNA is TGCAGTGCTAGAGGCGTTACAGGGGAAGGGGATACAGATACGCAGTATTTT. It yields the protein CSARGVTGEGDTDTQYF.

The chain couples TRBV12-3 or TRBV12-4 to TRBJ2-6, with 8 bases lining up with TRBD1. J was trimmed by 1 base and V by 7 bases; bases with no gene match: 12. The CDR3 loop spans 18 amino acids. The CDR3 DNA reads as TGTGCCAGCACTTTTTTGACCAGGGGGCTTTCTGGGGCCAACGTCCTGACTTTC. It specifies CASTFLTRGLSGANVLTF.

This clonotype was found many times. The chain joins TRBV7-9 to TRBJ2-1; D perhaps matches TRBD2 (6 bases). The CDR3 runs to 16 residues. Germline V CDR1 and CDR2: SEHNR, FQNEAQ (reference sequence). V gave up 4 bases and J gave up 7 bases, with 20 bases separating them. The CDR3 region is CASSSRRGGIWNEQFF. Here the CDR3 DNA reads TGTGCCAGCAGCTCCAGGAGGGGAGGCATTTGGAATGAGCAGTTCTTC.